A selection of T cell receptor beta chains follows, all from one sample in a study of cytomegalovirus exposure and HLA in healthy donors. Method: immunoSEQ multiplex PCR; TCRdb's copy keeps in-frame clones and lacks some. The sample includes around 58,000 clones, approximately 71% of them seen just once. Sequencing was carried out using PBMCs. These receptors all come from a man between 40 and 49 years old in good health and CMV-seropositive. Both conserved end residues are part of each CDR3. Fields, in order: clone size, CDR3 length, V gene, D gene, J gene, CDR3 protein, CDR3 DNA. The D gene is left open where the match is weak. The size field is filled for only some rows; it gives once, few, many or a size class.

-	14	TRBV5-1	-	TRBJ1-5	CASSLDGVNQPQHF	TGCGCCAGCAGCTTGGACGGGGTGAATCAGCCCCAGCATTTT
-	15	TRBV14	-	TRBJ2-3	CASSLSVSPTDTQYF	TGTGCCAGCAGCCTCTCCGTCTCCCCCACAGATACGCAGTATTTT
-	12	TRBV5-1	-	TRBJ2-5	CASSLTVETQYF	TGCGCCAGCAGCTTAACTGTAGAGACCCAGTACTTC
once	17	TRBV19	-	TRBJ1-1	CASSISGGVRVNTEAFF	TGTGCCAGTAGTATTTCGGGGGGGGTAAGGGTGAACACTGAAGCTTTCTTT
-	15	TRBV6-6	-	TRBJ1-5	CASSSGSGNNQPQHF	TGTGCCAGCAGTTCGGGGTCGGGTAACAATCAGCCCCAGCATTTT
-	16	TRBV4-3	-	TRBJ2-3	CASSQDWRELTDTQYF	TGCGCCAGCAGCCAAGATTGGAGAGAACTCACAGATACGCAGTATTTT
-	14	TRBV11-1	-	TRBJ2-5	CASSLGWRVETQYF	TGTGCCAGCAGCTTAGGTTGGCGGGTGGAGACCCAGTACTTC
-	10	TRBV2	-	TRBJ2-1	CASRVMRQFF	TGTGCCAGCAGAGTGATGAGGCAGTTCTTC
-	12	TRBV30	TRBD2	TRBJ2-1	CAWSGLANEQFF	TGTGCCTGGAGTGGACTAGCGAATGAGCAGTTCTTC
-	14	TRBV30	TRBD2	TRBJ2-1	CAWQPGLVYNEQFF	TGTGCCTGGCAACCGGGACTAGTATATAATGAGCAGTTCTTC
few	11	TRBV20-1	TRBD1	TRBJ2-7	CSARGPYEQYF	TGCAGTGCCAGGGGGCCTTACGAGCAGTACTTC
-	13	TRBV6-1	-	TRBJ2-7	CASSDPPLYEQYF	TGTGCCAGCAGTGATCCCCCCCTCTACGAGCAGTACTTC
few	12	TRBV6-5	-	TRBJ2-1	CASEGEADEQFF	TGTGCCAGTGAAGGGGAGGCAGATGAGCAGTTCTTC
-	14	TRBV7-2	TRBD1	TRBJ1-2	CASSVNRQGRGYTF	TGTGCCAGCAGCGTAAATCGACAGGGTAGGGGCTACACCTTC
-	15	TRBV5-1	TRBD1	TRBJ1-6	CASSLWTGDNSPLHF	TGCGCCAGCAGCTTATGGACAGGAGATAATTCACCCCTCCACTTT
-	14	TRBV9	TRBD2	TRBJ2-2	CASRSGDLTGELFF	TGTGCCAGCAGAAGCGGGGACTTAACCGGGGAGCTGTTTTTT
-	15	TRBV7-8	-	TRBJ2-1	CASSLEGGAADEQFF	TGTGCCAGCAGCTTAGAGGGCGGGGCGGCGGATGAGCAGTTCTTC
once	14	TRBV29-1	-	TRBJ2-3	CSVEKDSSTDTQYF	TGCAGCGTTGAAAAGGACTCTAGCACAGATACGCAGTATTTT
-	15	TRBV4-2	-	TRBJ1-1	CASSQGGGGSSLAFF	TGTGCCAGCAGCCAAGGTGGCGGGGGCTCCAGTTTAGCTTTCTTT
-	13	TRBV5-4	-	TRBJ1-4	CASSLREDEKLFF	TGTGCCAGCAGCTTGCGGGAGGATGAAAAACTGTTTTTT
-	13	TRBV6-5	-	TRBJ1-2	CASSPQGNYGYTF	TGTGCCAGCAGTCCCCAGGGTAACTATGGCTACACCTTC
-	17	TRBV5-8	TRBD2	TRBJ2-1	CASSLEKGLAGFNEQFF	TGTGCCAGCAGCTTGGAGAAAGGACTAGCGGGATTCAATGAGCAGTTCTTC
-	16	TRBV14	-	TRBJ1-4	CASSQIGGATNEKLFF	TGTGCCAGCAGCCAGATTGGAGGCGCAACTAATGAAAAACTGTTTTTT
-	15	TRBV12-5	-	TRBJ2-5	CASGWGDGYQETQYF	TGTGCTAGTGGTTGGGGGGACGGGTACCAAGAGACCCAGTACTTC
-	18	TRBV7-6	TRBD1	TRBJ2-6	CASSSGTGGAGGANVLTF	TGTGCCAGCAGTTCCGGGACAGGGGGCGCGGGAGGGGCCAACGTCCTGACTTTC
-	17	TRBV9	TRBD1	TRBJ2-3	CASSQRGDRGITDTQYF	TGTGCCAGCAGCCAGAGGGGGGACAGGGGTATCACAGATACGCAGTATTTT
-	14	TRBV6-5	TRBD1	TRBJ2-7	CASNRDRGPYEQYF	TGTGCCAGCAACCGGGACAGGGGGCCGTACGAGCAGTACTTC
-	12	TRBV27	-	TRBJ1-2	CASRHTGNGYTF	TGTGCCAGCAGGCACACAGGGAATGGCTACACCTTC